These 25 T cell receptor beta chains came from one sample sequenced in a study of blood T cell repertoires in COVID-19. Sequencing was performed with immunoSEQ multiplex PCR; in TCRdb, only in-frame clones are kept and a portion is missing. The repertoire holds about 200,000 clones, with around nine tenths as singletons. The sequencing sample was made of peripheral blood. The receptors derive from a man aged 45-65 years with COVID-19, enrolled during active disease.

The chain links TRBV28 to TRBJ1-1; TRBD1 aligns across 7 bases. The CDR3 covers 14 residues. Trimming at V came to 6 bases and at J to 2 bases, leaving 6 bases not matched to a gene. Germline V gene sequence: CDR1 MDHEN, CDR2 SYDVKM. CDR3 DNA: TGTGCCAGCAGGGCGGGACAGATCAACACTGAAGCTTTCTTT. This gives the protein CASRAGQINTEAFF.

The chain has TRBV28 and TRBJ1-1; 8 nucleotides align to TRBD1. V dropped 3 bases and J dropped 0; count of bases not matched to a gene: 3. The CDR3 runs 15 residues. CDR1 and CDR2 from the germline V gene are MDHEN and SYDVKM. Here the CDR3 reads CASSFSGGLNTEAFF. Here the CDR3 DNA reads TGTGCCAGCAGTTTTTCAGGGGGCTTGAACACTGAAGCTTTCTTT. Drawing the rest from reference TRBV28 and TRBJ1-1, the complete variable domain is DVKVTQSSRYLVKRTGEKVFLECVQDMDHENMFWYRQDPGLGLRLIYFSYDVKMKEKGDIPEGYSVSREKKERFSLILESASTNQTSMYLCASSFSGGLNTEAFFGQGTRLTVV.

This clone has only one observation. The chain recombines TRBV11-1 with TRBJ2-2; D is unresolved. Germline values: CDR1 SGHAT, CDR2 FQDESV (reference sequence). This CDR3 comprises 14 residues. V shed 4 bases and J shed 5 bases, with 11 bases lying between them. The DNA of the CDR3 is TGTGCCAGCAGCTGGGCTGGTTTAACCGGGGAGCTGTTTTTT. This sequence encodes CASSWAGLTGELFF.

The chain joins TRBV30 to TRBJ2-1; 12 bases fit TRBD2. This CDR3 has 15 amino acids. Germline V lookup: CDR1 GTSNPN, CDR2 SVGIG (reference sequence). V was clipped by 5 bases and J by 3 bases; unmatched bases: 5. DNA for the CDR3: TGTGCCTGGGTCACTAGCGGGAGGCTCTACAATGAGCAGTTCTTC. This gives the protein CAWVTSGRLYNEQFF.

V and J are TRBV5-1 and TRBJ2-5; TRBD1 is a possible D gene (5 bases). Looked up from germline, CDR1 is SGHRS and CDR2 is YFSETQ. The CDR3 has 14 residues. V shed 0 bases and J shed 3 bases, with 9 bases lying between them. The chain's CDR3 is CASSLGQTEETQYF. The CDR3 bases are TGCGCCAGCAGCTTGGGACAGACTGAAGAGACCCAGTACTTC.

The rearrangement uses TRBV5-4 and TRBJ1-6; 10 nucleotides match TRBD1. There are 17 residues in the CDR3. With V trimmed by 4 bases and J by 4 bases, 8 bases remained unmatched. The germline CDR1 and CDR2 sequences are SGHNT and YYREEE (reference sequence). This chain's CDR3 is CASSGGDRGLYNSPLHF. Written as DNA, the CDR3 is TGTGCCAGCAGCGGGGGGGACAGGGGTCTTTATAATTCACCCCTCCACTTT. The full variable domain, with the rest looked up from reference TRBV5-4 and TRBJ1-6, is ETGVTQSPTHLIKTRGQQVTLRCSSQSGHNTVSWYQQALGQGPQFIFQYYREEENGRGNFPPRFSGLQFPNYSSELNVNALELDDSALYLCASSGGDRGLYNSPLHFGNGTRLTVT.

V usage is TRBV28 and J usage is TRBJ1-2; the match to TRBD1 covers 10 bases. The CDR3 covers 17 residues. CDR1 MDHEN and CDR2 SYDVKM come from the germline V gene. Losses at the gene ends were 6 bases for V and 5 bases for J; bases not matched to a gene: 15. CDR3 protein: CASRTPGQGISGYGYTF. In DNA, the CDR3 is TGTGCCAGCAGAACTCCGGGACAGGGGATATCCGGGTATGGCTACACCTTC.

The genes are TRBV29-1 and TRBJ1-3; D call uncertain. CDR3 length: 12 residues. CDR1 SQVTM and CDR2 ANQGSEA come from the germline V gene. The V end lost 7 bases, the J end lost 3 bases, and 10 bases lay between the germline ends. CDR3: CSGVSFGNTIYF. Here the CDR3 DNA reads TGCAGCGGCGTAAGTTTTGGAAACACCATATATTTT.

This chain connects TRBV19 to TRBJ2-7, with D tentatively TRBD1 (5 bases). V gave up 2 bases and J gave up 0 bases, with 17 bases separating them. Germline V gene lookup returns CDR1 LNHDA and CDR2 SQIVND (reference sequence). This CDR3 comprises 17 residues. The CDR3 is CASSIISRQGSSYEQYF. CDR3 sequence (DNA): TGTGCCAGTAGTATAATTTCTCGCCAGGGAAGCTCCTACGAGCAGTACTTC.

This chain connects TRBV7-3 to TRBJ2-1; the match to TRBD2 covers 11 bases. Germline assignment: CDR1 SGHTA and CDR2 FQGTGA. This CDR3 spans 14 amino acids. The V and J ends lost 5 bases and 10 bases, in that order; junction bases with no gene match: 7. CDR3 sequence reads: CASSLAGGREEQFF. CDR3 nucleotides: TGTGCCAGCAGCCTAGCGGGGGGACGCGAGGAGCAGTTCTTC.

V is TRBV2 and J is TRBJ1-6; a weak D match, TRBD1 (5 bases). The CDR3 spans 14 residues. Germline V gene lookup returns CDR1 SNHLY and CDR2 FYNNEI. V was trimmed by 3 bases and J by 10 bases, leaving 13 bases between them. In DNA form, the CDR3 reads TGTGCCAGCAGTGAGGTGGCAGGGTACTCACCCCTCCACTTT. Amino acids: CASSEVAGYSPLHF.

V and J are TRBV5-5 and TRBJ2-3; D is possibly TRBD2 (6 bases). V lost 3 bases and J 1 base, leaving 9 bases between the germline ends. The V gene's germline CDR1 is SGHKS and CDR2 YYEKEE (reference sequence). The CDR3 runs to 14 residues. In DNA, the CDR3 is TGTGCCAGCAGCTGGACGGGAGGCACAGATACGCAGTATTTT. Its translation: CASSWTGGTDTQYF.

The CDR3 loop reads CASSEPGAGTYEQYF. CDR3 nucleotides: TGTGCCAGCAGTGAGCCAGGGGCAGGAACCTACGAGCAGTACTTC. The V and J genes are TRBV6-1 and TRBJ2-7; a weak D match, TRBD1 (6 bases). The CDR3 contains 15 residues. Germline loops: CDR1 MNHNS, CDR2 SASEGT. V lost 3 bases, J lost 2 bases, and 14 bases lay in between.

The chain employs TRBV5-1 and TRBJ2-3, with 7 bases fitting TRBD2. Trimming at V came to 5 bases and at J to 0 bases, leaving 6 bases not matched to a gene. The V gene's germline CDR1 is SGHRS and CDR2 YFSETQ. This CDR3 spans 15 amino acids. The CDR3 region is CASSFGGTSTDTQYF. CDR3 sequence (DNA): TGCGCCAGCAGTTTCGGGGGGACTAGCACAGATACGCAGTATTTT.

The chain employs TRBV7-6 and TRBJ1-4; the D gene is possibly TRBD1 (5 bases). There are 15 residues in the CDR3. In germline, CDR1 is SGHVS, CDR2 FNYEAQ. Trimming removed 2 bases at V and 6 bases at J, with 13 bases between. CDR3 loop: CASSLSSPGYEKLFF. CDR3 in DNA: TGTGCCAGCAGCTTATCATCCCCAGGGTATGAAAAACTGTTTTTT.

This clone has a handful of counts. V gene TRBV7-2 combines with J gene TRBJ1-3; D unresolved. The CDR3 sequence is 18 residues long. Germline CDR1 reads SGHTA; CDR2 reads FQGNSA. V shed 7 bases and J shed 1 base, with 23 bases lying between them. The chain's CDR3 is CASNPVPPHELSGNTIYF. CDR3 DNA: TGTGCCAGCAACCCCGTCCCCCCCCATGAACTGTCTGGAAACACCATATATTTT.

The chain has TRBV27 and TRBJ1-6; 8 nucleotides line up with TRBD1. The CDR3 spans 14 residues. CDR1 and CDR2 from the germline V gene are MNHEY and SMNVEV (reference sequence). Trimming cost V 6 bases and J 9 bases; bases outside gene matches: 7. The CDR3 is CASSPGTGGSPLHF. The CDR3 DNA is TGTGCCAGCAGCCCCGGGACAGGAGGTTCACCCCTCCACTTT.

In regard to this clone: Just one base apart from a much larger clone, this may be a read error. The rearrangement uses TRBV2 and TRBJ2-7; 7 positions agree with TRBD2. CDR1 and CDR2 from the germline V gene are SNHLY and FYNNEI. V shed 2 bases, J shed 6 bases, and the junction held 4 bases outside the gene matches. CDR3 length: 13 amino acids. The CDR3 here is CASSETREVEQYF. As DNA, the CDR3 is TGTGCCAGCAGTGAAACCCGGGAGGTCGAGCAGTACTTC.

The chain carries TRBV6-6 and TRBJ1-5; D possibly corresponds to TRBD1 (5 bases). CDR1 and CDR2 from the germline V gene are MNHNY and SVGAGI (reference sequence). V lost 6 bases and J lost 0, with 12 bases in between. The CDR3 runs to 15 residues. CDR3 loop: CASRLTGDSNQPQHF. The CDR3 DNA is TGTGCCAGCAGGCTTACAGGAGATAGCAATCAGCCCCAGCATTTT.

The rearrangement links TRBV19 to TRBJ2-5; TRBD2 matches 7 bases. The germline gives CDR1 LNHDA, CDR2 SQIVND (reference sequence). V lost 11 bases to trimming and J lost 8 bases; unmatched junction nucleotides: 17. CDR3 length equals 14 residues. The CDR3 reads CALYGGSPFTTQYF. The DNA of the CDR3 is TGTGCCTTGTACGGCGGGAGCCCCTTTACTACCCAGTACTTC.

The chain carries TRBV18 and TRBJ2-6, with D perhaps TRBD2 (5 bases). The germline V and J ends were trimmed by 5 bases and 0 bases, with 8 bases remaining between them. The CDR3 has 15 residues. Germline CDR1 is KGHSH and CDR2 is LQKENI. The CDR3: CASSDRDSGANVLTF. As DNA, the CDR3 is TGTGCCAGCTCAGACCGGGACTCTGGGGCCAACGTCCTGACTTTC.

V usage is TRBV9 and J usage is TRBJ2-1, with 9 bases lining up with TRBD2. Germline values: CDR1 SGDLS, CDR2 YYNGEE. V lost 4 bases, J lost 2 bases, and 4 bases stayed unmatched. The CDR3 loop spans 15 amino acids. In DNA, the CDR3 is TGTGCCAGCAGCTGGACTAGCGAGCCCTACAATGAGCAGTTCTTC. Translation gives CASSWTSEPYNEQFF.

The gene calls are TRBV6-1 and TRBJ1-5; 9 bases agree with TRBD1. This CDR3 spans 13 amino acids. Trimming cost V 4 bases and J 5 bases; bases outside gene matches: 0. Germline CDR1 MNHNS, CDR2 SASEGT. CDR3 residues: CASSGDRDQPQHF. CDR3 bases: TGTGCCAGCAGTGGGGACAGGGATCAGCCCCAGCATTTT.

The CDR3 spells CASSPPGQWNTEAFF. The CDR3 DNA sequence: TGTGCCAGCTCACCACCGGGACAGTGGAACACTGAAGCTTTCTTT. The V gene is TRBV18, the J gene TRBJ1-1; 7 nucleotides agree with TRBD1. J lost 1 base, V lost 0 bases, and 2 bases had no gene match. The V gene's germline CDR1 is KGHSH and CDR2 LQKENI. This CDR3 contains 15 residues.

This clone was picked up a small number of times. The rearrangement uses TRBV14 and TRBJ1-2; D possibly corresponds to TRBD1 (5 bases). V gave up 1 base and J gave up 5 bases, with 14 bases separating them. Per germline, CDR1 SGHDN and CDR2 FVKESK. There are 15 residues in the CDR3. The CDR3 bases are TGTGCCAGCAGCCAAGTCCAGGGATGGTTTTATGGCTACACCTTC. Translating gives CASSQVQGWFYGYTF.